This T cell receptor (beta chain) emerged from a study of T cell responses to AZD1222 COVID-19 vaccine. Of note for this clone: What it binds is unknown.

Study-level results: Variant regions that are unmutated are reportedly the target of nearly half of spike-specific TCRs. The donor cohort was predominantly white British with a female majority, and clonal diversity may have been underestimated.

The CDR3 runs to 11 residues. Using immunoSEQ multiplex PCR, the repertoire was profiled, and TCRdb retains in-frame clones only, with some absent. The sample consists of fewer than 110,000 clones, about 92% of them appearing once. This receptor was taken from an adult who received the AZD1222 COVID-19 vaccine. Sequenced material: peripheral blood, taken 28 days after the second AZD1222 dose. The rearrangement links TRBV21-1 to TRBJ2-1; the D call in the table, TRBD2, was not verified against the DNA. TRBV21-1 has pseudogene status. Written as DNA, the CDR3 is TGTGCCAGCAGCAAACGGGGAGGGGGGTTCTTC. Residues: CASSKRGGGFF.